This T cell receptor beta chain originates from a study of spatial heterogeneity in lung cancer. From the 5' RACE reads, TCRdb called clonotypes with MiXCR, one entry per CDR3 protein. The table includes 60,000 to 80,000 distinct CDR3 sequences, approximately 12% detected once. The germline V and J ends were trimmed by 6 bases and 6 bases, with 17 bases remaining between them. CDR1 DFQATT and CDR2 SNEGSKA come from the germline V gene (reference sequence). The CDR3 sequence is 13 residues long. This clonotype was counted only a few times. Time point given: sample taken at primary tumor resection. Researchers sequenced whole RNA taken from tumor, nontumor lung or frozen PBMC without sorting.

The TCR comes from a male donor with early-stage non-small cell lung cancer. Sequencing was performed on PBMCs, taken at surgery. The chain carries TRBV20-1 and TRBJ1-1; no clear D gene. Here the CDR3 reads CSAESALFSEAFF. The CDR3 DNA follows: TGCAGTGCGGAGAGCGCCCTATTTTCTGAAGCTTTCTTT.